This T cell receptor beta chain emerged from a study of blood T cell repertoires in COVID-19. Overall study context: Acute-phase and convalescent COVID-19 samples originated in the United States, Italy and Spain.

Trimming took off 1 base at V and 7 bases at J, with 11 bases between the two ends. The CDR3 runs 14 residues. CDR1 is SGHDN, CDR2 FVKESK, per germline. Using immunoSEQ multiplex PCR, the repertoire was profiled, and TCRdb retains in-frame clones only, with some absent. The data hold some 150,000 clones, with 80% observed a single time. This sequence joins TRBV14 and TRBJ2-1; possible D gene TRBD2, 5 bases. The sequenced sample was peripheral blood. This sequence originates from a woman in her 50s with acute or convalescent COVID-19. CDR3 nucleotides: TGTGCCAGCAGCCAAGCCTATCCGGGGAATGAGCAGTTCTTC. It encodes CASSQAYPGNEQFF.